This is a list of T cell receptor beta chains from one sample in a study of CD8+ T cells in alopecia areata. Clones were sequenced by immunoSEQ multiplex PCR, and TCRdb holds only the in-frame ones, with some missing. The table records roughly 120,000 clones, approximately 54% of them present only once. The source material was CD8+ T cells sorted from blood, sampled at week 24, from a patient treated with tofacitinib. Source of these receptors: a human donor with alopecia areata. The CDR3 runs from the conserved cysteine through the conserved F or W. Each record gives: V gene, CDR3 length, J gene, clone size, D gene, CDR3 DNA, CDR3 protein. The D gene is left open where the match is weak. Some rows have no size entry. The others give once, few or many, or a class for an expanded clone.

V gene: TRBV7-9
CDR3 length: 13
J gene: TRBJ1-2
clone size: .
D gene: TRBD1
CDR3 DNA: TGTGCCAGCAGCCACAGGGACAGGGGGATCTACACCTTC
CDR3 protein: CASSHRDRGIYTF

V gene: TRBV9
CDR3 length: 14
J gene: TRBJ1-3
clone size: once
D gene: .
CDR3 DNA: TGTGCCAGCAGCTCAGCGCGCTCTGGAAACACCATATATTTT
CDR3 protein: CASSSARSGNTIYF

V gene: TRBV6-5
CDR3 length: 14
J gene: TRBJ1-2
clone size: few
D gene: .
CDR3 DNA: TGTGCCAGCAGTTACTCGCCGGGATCCTATGGCTACACCTTC
CDR3 protein: CASSYSPGSYGYTF

V gene: TRBV29-1
CDR3 length: 15
J gene: TRBJ2-7
clone size: few
D gene: .
CDR3 DNA: TGCAGCGTTGAAGTTGTCGGGTCAGTCCACTACGAGCAGTACTTC
CDR3 protein: CSVEVVGSVHYEQYF

V gene: TRBV5-1
CDR3 length: 17
J gene: TRBJ2-1
clone size: .
D gene: TRBD2
CDR3 DNA: TGCGCCAGCAGCTTGGCGTTAGCGGGGGGCCCTTACAATGAGCAGTTCTTC
CDR3 protein: CASSLALAGGPYNEQFF

V gene: TRBV19
CDR3 length: 17
J gene: TRBJ2-3
clone size: .
D gene: .
CDR3 DNA: TGTGCCAGTAGAACTCGGTGGGCAGGGCCTAGCACAGATACGCAGTATTTT
CDR3 protein: CASRTRWAGPSTDTQYF

V gene: TRBV6-5
CDR3 length: 15
J gene: TRBJ2-7
clone size: few
D gene: .
CDR3 DNA: TGTGCCAGCAGTTACTGGCAGGGGGGGGGAGAAGTGCAGTACTTC
CDR3 protein: CASSYWQGGGEVQYF

V gene: TRBV19
CDR3 length: 16
J gene: TRBJ1-6
clone size: .
D gene: TRBD1
CDR3 DNA: TGTGCCAGTAGTATTGCGGACAGGGCCTATAATTCACCCCTCCACTTT
CDR3 protein: CASSIADRAYNSPLHF

V gene: TRBV6-5
CDR3 length: 13
J gene: TRBJ1-5
clone size: .
D gene: .
CDR3 DNA: TGTGCCAGCAGTCCGACATCTAATCAGCCCCAGCATTTT
CDR3 protein: CASSPTSNQPQHF

V gene: TRBV10-3
CDR3 length: 17
J gene: TRBJ2-1
clone size: few
D gene: TRBD1
CDR3 DNA: TGTGCCATCATGGAAATCCGCCCGGGACAGGGGGGGAATGAGCAGTTCTTC
CDR3 protein: CAIMEIRPGQGGNEQFF

V gene: TRBV13
CDR3 length: 14
J gene: TRBJ2-1
clone size: few
D gene: TRBD1
CDR3 DNA: TGTGCCAGCAGCTTCGACAGGGAGAACAATGAGCAGTTCTTC
CDR3 protein: CASSFDRENNEQFF